The source of this T cell receptor beta chain is a study of naive and memory T cell subsets. Four subsets defined by CD45RA and CD27 were sorted after CD3, CD4, CD8 and live/dead staining. This clonotype turned up a few times. Its antigen is still unknown. An equimolar mix of two oligonucleotides served as the beta constant-region primer for TRBC1 and TRBC2. Nested alpha and beta constant-region primers with the SP2 primer drove four PCR rounds on ligated cDNA. TCRdb independently ran MiXCR on the UMI-ligation and nested PCR reads; one entry per CDR3 protein. This table has 80,000 to 95,000 distinct CDR3 sequences, approximately 10% appearing once. V lost 8 bases to trimming and J lost 0 bases, with 11 bases between them. Germline CDR1 reads SEHNR; CDR2 reads FQNEAQ (reference sequence). This CDR3 has 14 amino acids. Regarding the study as a whole: Especially in CD8 cells, naive repertoires contained a few larger clonotypes, possibly CD45RA-re-expressing memory cells. Findings for naive and memory subsets could not be checked against ground truth.

The receptor's source is a human donor in good health. The chain is built from TRBV7-9 and TRBJ2-1; weak D call: TRBD2 (6 bases). The sample comprised naive CD8+ T cells from blood. CDR3 protein: CASRPGSSYNEQFF. Here the CDR3 DNA reads TGTGCCAGCCGTCCCGGGAGCTCCTACAATGAGCAGTTCTTC.